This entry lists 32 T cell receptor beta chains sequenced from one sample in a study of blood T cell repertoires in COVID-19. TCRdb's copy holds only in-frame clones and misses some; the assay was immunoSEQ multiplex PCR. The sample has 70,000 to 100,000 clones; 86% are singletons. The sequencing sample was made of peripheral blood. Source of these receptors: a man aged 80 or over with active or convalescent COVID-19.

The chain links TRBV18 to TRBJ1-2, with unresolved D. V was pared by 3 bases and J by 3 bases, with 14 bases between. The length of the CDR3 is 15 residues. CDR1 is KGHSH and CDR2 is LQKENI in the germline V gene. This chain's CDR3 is CASSPPVSAYYGYTF. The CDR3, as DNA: TGTGCCAGCTCACCGCCAGTTAGCGCCTACTATGGCTACACCTTC.

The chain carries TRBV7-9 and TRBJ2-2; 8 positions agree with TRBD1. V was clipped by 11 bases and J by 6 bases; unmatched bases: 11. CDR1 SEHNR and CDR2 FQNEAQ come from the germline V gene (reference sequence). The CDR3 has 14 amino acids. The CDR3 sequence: CAPGGLATPGELFF. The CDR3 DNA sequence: TGTGCCCCAGGGGGCCTAGCGACGCCCGGGGAGCTGTTTTTT.

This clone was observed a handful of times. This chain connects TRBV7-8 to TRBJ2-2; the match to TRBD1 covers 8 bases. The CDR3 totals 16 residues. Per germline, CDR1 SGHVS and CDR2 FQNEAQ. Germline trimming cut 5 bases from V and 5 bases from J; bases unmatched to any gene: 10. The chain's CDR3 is CASSTSTGVPTGELFF. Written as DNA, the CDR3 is TGTGCCAGCAGCACCTCGACAGGGGTCCCAACCGGGGAGCTGTTTTTT.

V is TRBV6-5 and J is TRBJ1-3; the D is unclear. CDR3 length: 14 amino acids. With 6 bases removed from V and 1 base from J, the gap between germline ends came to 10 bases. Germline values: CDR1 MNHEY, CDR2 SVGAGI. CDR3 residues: CASRLEVSGNTIYF. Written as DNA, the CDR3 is TGTGCCAGCAGGCTGGAGGTTTCTGGAAACACCATATATTTT.

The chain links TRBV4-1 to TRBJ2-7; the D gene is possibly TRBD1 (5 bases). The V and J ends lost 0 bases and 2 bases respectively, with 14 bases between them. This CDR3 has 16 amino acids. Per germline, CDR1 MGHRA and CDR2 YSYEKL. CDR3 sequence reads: CASSQDRSRTTYEQYF. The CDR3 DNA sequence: TGCGCCAGCAGCCAAGATAGGAGTCGGACAACCTACGAGCAGTACTTC.

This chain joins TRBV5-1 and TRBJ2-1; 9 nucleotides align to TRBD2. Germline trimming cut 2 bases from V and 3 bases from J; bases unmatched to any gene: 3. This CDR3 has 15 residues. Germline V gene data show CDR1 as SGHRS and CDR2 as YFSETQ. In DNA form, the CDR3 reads TGCGCCAGCAGCTTCCTAGCGGGGATCTACAATGAGCAGTTCTTC. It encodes CASSFLAGIYNEQFF.

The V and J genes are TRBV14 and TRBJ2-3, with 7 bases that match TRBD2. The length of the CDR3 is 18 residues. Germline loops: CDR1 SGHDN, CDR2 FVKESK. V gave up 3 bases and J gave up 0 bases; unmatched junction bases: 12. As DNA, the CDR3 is TGTGCCAGCAGCCATCGAAGAGGCAGCGGGGACAGCACAGATACGCAGTATTTT. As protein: CASSHRRGSGDSTDTQYF.

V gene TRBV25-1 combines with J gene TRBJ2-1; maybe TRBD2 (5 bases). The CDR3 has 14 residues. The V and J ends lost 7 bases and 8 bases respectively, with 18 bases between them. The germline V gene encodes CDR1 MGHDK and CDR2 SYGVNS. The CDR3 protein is CASNRESGSYEQFF. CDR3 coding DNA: TGTGCCAGCAACCGGGAATCGGGGTCGTATGAGCAGTTCTTC.

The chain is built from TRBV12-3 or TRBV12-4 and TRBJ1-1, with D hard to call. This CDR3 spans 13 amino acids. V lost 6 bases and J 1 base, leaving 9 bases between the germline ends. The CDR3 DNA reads TGTGCCAGCAGCTTTACAGAGAACACTGAAGCTTTCTTT. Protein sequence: CASSFTENTEAFF.

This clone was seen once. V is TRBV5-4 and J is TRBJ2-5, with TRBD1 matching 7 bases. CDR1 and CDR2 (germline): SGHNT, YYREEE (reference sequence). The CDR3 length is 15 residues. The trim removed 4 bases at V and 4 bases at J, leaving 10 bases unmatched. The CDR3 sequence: CASSHPPAGGETQYF. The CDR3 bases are TGTGCCAGCAGCCATCCCCCCGCAGGGGGAGAGACCCAGTACTTC.

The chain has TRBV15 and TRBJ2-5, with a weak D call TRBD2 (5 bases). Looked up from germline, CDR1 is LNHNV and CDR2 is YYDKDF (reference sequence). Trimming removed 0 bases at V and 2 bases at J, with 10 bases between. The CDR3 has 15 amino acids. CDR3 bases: TGTGCCACCAGCAGAGATGCGGGCAGACAAGAGACCCAGTACTTC. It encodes CATSRDAGRQETQYF.

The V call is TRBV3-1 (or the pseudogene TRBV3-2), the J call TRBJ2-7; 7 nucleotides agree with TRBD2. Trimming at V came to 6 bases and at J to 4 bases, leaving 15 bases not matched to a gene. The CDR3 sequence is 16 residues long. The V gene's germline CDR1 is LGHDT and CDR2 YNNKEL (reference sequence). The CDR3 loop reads CASSSSGGGSGYEQYF. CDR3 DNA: TGTGCCAGCAGTTCAAGCGGAGGCGGGAGTGGGTACGAGCAGTACTTC.

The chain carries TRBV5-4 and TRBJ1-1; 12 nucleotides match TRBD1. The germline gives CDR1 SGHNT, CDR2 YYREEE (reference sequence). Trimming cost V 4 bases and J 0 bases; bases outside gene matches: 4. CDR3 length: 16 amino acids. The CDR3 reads CASSGDRGLLNTEAFF. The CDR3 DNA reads TGTGCCAGCAGCGGGGACAGGGGGCTCTTGAACACTGAAGCTTTCTTT.

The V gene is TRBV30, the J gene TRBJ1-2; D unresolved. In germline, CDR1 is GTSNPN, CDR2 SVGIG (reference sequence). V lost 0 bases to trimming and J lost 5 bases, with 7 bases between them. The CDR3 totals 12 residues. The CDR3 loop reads CAWSVHLYGYTF. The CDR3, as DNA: TGTGCCTGGAGTGTACATCTTTATGGCTACACCTTC.

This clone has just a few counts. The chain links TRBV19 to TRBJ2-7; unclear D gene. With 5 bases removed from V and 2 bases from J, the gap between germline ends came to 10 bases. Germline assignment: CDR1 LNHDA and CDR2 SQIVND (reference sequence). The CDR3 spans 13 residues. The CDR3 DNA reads TGTGCCAGTAGTTCTACAGAGCCCTACGAGCAGTACTTC. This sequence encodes CASSSTEPYEQYF.

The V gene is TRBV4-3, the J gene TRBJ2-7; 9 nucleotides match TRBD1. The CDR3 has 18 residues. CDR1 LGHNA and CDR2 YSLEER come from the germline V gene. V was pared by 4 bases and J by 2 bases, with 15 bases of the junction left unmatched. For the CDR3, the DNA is TGCGCCAGCAGCCTCGGACTCCCGGGACAGGGTGGGCCCTACGAGCAGTACTTC. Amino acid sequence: CASSLGLPGQGGPYEQYF.

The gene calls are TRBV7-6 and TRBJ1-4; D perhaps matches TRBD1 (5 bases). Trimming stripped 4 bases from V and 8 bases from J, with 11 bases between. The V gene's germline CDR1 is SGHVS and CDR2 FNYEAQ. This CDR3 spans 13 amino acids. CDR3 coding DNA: TGTGCCAGCAGCTCCCAGGGCGTGGAAAAACTGTTTTTT. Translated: CASSSQGVEKLFF.

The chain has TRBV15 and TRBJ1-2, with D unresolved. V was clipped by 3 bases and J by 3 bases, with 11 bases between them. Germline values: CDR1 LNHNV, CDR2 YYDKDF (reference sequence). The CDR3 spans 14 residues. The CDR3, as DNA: TGTGCCACCAGCAGCCCTTGGCCACACTATGGCTACACCTTC. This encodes CATSSPWPHYGYTF.

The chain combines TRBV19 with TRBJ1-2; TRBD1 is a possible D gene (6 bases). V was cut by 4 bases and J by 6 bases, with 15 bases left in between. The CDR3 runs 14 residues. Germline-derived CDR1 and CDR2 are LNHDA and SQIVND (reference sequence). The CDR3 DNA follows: TGTGCCAGTAGTACAATAGGACAGTTAGATGGCTACACCTTC. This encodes CASSTIGQLDGYTF.

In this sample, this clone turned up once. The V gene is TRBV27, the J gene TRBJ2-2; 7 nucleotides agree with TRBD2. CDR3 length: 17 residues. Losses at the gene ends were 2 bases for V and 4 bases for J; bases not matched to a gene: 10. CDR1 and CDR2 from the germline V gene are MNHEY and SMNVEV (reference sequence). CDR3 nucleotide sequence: TGTGCCAGCAGTTTAATAACGGGAGGAGTTGGCACCGGGGAGCTGTTTTTT. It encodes CASSLITGGVGTGELFF.

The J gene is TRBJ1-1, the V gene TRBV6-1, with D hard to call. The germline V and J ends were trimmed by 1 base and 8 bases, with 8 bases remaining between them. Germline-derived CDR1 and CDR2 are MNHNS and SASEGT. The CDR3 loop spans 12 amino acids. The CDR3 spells CASSEVGREAFF. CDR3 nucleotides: TGTGCCAGCAGTGAAGTGGGGAGAGAAGCTTTCTTT.

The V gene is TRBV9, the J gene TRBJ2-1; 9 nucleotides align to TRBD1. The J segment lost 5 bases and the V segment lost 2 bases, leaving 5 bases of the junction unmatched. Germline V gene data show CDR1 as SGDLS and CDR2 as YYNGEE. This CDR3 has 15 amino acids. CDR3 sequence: CASSVRDRVNNEQFF. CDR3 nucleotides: TGTGCCAGCAGCGTGCGGGACAGGGTAAACAATGAGCAGTTCTTC.

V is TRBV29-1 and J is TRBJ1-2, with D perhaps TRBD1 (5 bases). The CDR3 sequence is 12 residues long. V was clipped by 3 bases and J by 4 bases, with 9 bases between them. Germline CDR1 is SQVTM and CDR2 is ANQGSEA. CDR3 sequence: CSVDGGGYGYTF. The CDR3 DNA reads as TGCAGCGTTGACGGGGGGGGCTATGGCTACACCTTC.

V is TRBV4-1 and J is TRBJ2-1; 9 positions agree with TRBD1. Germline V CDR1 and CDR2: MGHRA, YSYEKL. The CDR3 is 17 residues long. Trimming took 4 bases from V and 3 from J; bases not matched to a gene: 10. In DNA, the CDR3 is TGCGCCAGCAGCCTCAGACAGGCGGGACAGGGCTACAATGAGCAGTTCTTC. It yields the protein CASSLRQAGQGYNEQFF.

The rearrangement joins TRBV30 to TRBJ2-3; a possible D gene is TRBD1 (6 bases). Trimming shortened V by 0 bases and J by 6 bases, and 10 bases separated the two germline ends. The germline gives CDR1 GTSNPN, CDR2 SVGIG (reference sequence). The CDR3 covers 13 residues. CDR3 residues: CAWSVGGPDTQYF. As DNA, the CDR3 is TGTGCCTGGAGTGTAGGGGGTCCGGATACGCAGTATTTT.

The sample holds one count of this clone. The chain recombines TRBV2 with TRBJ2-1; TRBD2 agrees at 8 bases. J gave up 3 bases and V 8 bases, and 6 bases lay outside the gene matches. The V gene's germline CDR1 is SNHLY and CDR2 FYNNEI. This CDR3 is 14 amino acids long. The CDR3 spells CASAGTRGYNEQFF. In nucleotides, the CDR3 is TGTGCCAGCGCCGGGACTAGAGGCTACAATGAGCAGTTCTTC.

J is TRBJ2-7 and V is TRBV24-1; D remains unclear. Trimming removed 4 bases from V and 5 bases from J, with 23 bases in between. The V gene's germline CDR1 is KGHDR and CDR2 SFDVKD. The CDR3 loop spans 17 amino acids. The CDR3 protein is CATSELGLPRIVHEQYF. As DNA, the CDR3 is TGTGCCACCAGTGAGCTGGGCCTCCCCCGCATAGTCCACGAGCAGTACTTC.

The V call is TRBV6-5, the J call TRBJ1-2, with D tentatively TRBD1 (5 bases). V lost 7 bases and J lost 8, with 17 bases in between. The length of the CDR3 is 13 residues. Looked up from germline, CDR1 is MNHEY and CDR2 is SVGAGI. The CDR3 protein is CASTLRWGQGYTF. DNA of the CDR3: TGTGCCAGCACCCTACGGTGGGGCCAGGGCTACACCTTC.

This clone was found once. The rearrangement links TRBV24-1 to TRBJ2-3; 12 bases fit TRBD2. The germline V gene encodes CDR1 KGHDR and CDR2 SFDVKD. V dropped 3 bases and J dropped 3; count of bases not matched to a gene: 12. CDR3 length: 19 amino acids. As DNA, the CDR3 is TGTGCCACCAGTGATCCTCATATGACTAGCGGGAGTTTTACAGATACGCAGTATTTT. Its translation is CATSDPHMTSGSFTDTQYF.

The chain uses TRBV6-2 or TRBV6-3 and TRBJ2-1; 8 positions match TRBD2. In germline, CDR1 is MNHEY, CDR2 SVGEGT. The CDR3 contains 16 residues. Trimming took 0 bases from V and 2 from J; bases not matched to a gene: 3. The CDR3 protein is CASSYSIAGTYNEQFF. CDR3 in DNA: TGTGCCAGCAGTTACTCAATAGCGGGAACCTACAATGAGCAGTTCTTC.

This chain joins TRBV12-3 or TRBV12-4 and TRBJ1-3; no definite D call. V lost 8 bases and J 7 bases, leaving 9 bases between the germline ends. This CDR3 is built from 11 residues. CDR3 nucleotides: TGTGCCAGCGATTTCGGGAACACCATATATTTT. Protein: CASDFGNTIYF.

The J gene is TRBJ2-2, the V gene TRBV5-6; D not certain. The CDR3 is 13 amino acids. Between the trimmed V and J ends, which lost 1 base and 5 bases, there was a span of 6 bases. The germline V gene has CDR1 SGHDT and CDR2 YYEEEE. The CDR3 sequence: CASSLSRTGELFF. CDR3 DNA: TGTGCCAGCAGCTTGTCTAGGACCGGGGAGCTGTTTTTT.